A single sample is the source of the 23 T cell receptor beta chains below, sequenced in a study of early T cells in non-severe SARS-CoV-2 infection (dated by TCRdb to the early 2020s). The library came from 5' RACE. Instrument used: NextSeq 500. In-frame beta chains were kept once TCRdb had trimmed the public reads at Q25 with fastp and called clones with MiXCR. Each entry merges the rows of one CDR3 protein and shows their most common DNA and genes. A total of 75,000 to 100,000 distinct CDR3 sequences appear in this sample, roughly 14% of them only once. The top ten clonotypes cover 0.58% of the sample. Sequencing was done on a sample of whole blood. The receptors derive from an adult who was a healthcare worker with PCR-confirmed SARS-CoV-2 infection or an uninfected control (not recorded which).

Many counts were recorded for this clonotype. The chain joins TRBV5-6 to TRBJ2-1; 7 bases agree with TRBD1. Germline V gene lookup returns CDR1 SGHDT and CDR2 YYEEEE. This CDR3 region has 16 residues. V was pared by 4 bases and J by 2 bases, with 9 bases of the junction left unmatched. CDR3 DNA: TGTGCCAGCAGCCCCTTGACAGGGCTTACCTACAATGAGCAGTTCTTC. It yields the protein CASSPLTGLTYNEQFF.

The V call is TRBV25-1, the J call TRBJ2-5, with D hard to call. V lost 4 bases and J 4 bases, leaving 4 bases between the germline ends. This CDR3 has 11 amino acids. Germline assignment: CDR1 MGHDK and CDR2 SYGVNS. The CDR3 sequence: CASSAGETQYF. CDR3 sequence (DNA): TGTGCCAGCAGTGCAGGAGAGACCCAGTACTTC.

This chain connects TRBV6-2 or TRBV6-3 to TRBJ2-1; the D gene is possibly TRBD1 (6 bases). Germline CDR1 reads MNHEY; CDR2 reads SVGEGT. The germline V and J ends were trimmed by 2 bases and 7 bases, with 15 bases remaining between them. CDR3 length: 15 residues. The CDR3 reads CASSYATGWKNEQFF. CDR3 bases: TGTGCCAGCAGTTACGCTACAGGGTGGAAGAATGAGCAGTTCTTC.

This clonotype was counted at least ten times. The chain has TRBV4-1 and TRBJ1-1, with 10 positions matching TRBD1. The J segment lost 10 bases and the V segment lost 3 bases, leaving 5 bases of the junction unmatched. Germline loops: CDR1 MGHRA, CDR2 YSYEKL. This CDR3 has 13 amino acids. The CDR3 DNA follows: TGCGCCAGCAGCCACCGACAGGGGGCAGGAGCTTTCTTT. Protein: CASSHRQGAGAFF.

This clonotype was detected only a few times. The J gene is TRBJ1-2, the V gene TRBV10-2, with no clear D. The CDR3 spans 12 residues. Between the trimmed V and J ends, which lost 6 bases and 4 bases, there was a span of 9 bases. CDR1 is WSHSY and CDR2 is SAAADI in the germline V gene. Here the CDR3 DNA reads TGCGCCAGCAGGGGAGAATTCTATGGCTACACCTTC. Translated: CASRGEFYGYTF.

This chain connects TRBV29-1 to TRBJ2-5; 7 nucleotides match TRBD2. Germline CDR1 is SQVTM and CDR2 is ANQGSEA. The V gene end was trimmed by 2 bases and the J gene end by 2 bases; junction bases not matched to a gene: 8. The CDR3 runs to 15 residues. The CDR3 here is CSVEPGPGRQETQYF. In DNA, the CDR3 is TGCAGCGTTGAACCGGGACCCGGGAGGCAAGAGACCCAGTACTTC.

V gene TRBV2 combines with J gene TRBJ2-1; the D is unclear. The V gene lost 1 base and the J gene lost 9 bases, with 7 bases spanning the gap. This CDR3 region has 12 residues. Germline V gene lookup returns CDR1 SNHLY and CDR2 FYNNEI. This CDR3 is CASSEGWGEQFF. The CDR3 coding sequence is TGTGCCAGCAGTGAAGGCTGGGGTGAGCAGTTCTTC.

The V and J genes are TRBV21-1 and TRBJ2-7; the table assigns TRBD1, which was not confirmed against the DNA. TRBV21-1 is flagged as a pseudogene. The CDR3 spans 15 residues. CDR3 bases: TGTGCCAGCAGTAACAGGTTACTCAGCTCCTACGAGCAGTACGTC. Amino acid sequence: CASSNRLLSSYEQYV.

CDR3 DNA: TGTGCCAGCAGTGAAAAGGGACTAGCGGGGGATGAGCAGTTCTTC. This codes for CASSEKGLAGDEQFF. J is TRBJ2-1 and V is TRBV2; 14 nucleotides line up with TRBD2. With V trimmed by 2 bases and J by 8 bases, 2 bases remained unmatched. The CDR3 is 15 amino acids. Looked up from germline, CDR1 is SNHLY and CDR2 is FYNNEI.

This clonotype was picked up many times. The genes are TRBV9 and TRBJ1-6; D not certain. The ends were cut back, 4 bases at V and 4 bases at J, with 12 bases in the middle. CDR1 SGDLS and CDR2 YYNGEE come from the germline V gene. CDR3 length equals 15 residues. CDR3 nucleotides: TGTGCCAGCAGCCTGGCTGACCGATATAATTCACCCCTCCACTTT. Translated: CASSLADRYNSPLHF. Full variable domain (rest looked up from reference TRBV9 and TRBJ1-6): DSGVTQTPKHLITATGQRVTLRCSPRSGDLSVYWYQQSLDQGLQFLIQYYNGEERAKGNILERFSAQQFPDLHSELNLSSLELGDSALYFCASSLADRYNSPLHFGNGTRLTVT.

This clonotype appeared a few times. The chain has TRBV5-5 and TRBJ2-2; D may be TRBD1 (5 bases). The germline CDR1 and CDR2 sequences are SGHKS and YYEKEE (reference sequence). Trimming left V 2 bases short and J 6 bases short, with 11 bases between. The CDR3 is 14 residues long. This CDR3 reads CASSFRESAGELFF. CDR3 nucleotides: TGTGCCAGCAGCTTCAGGGAATCAGCCGGGGAGCTGTTTTTT.

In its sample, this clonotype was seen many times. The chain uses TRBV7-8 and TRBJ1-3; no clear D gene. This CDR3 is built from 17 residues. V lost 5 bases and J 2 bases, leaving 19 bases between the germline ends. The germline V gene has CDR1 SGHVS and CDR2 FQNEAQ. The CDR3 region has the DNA TGTGCCAGCAGCCGCCTAACGTTGGCAGGAACTGGAAACACCATATATTTT. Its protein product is CASSRLTLAGTGNTIYF.

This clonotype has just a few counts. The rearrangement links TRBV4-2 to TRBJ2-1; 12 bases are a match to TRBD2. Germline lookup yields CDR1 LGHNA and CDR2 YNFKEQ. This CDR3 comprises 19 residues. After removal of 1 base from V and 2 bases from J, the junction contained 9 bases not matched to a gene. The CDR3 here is CASSQAGLAGGPPYNEQFF. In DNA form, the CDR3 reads TGTGCCAGCAGCCAAGCTGGGCTAGCGGGGGGGCCCCCCTACAATGAGCAGTTCTTC.

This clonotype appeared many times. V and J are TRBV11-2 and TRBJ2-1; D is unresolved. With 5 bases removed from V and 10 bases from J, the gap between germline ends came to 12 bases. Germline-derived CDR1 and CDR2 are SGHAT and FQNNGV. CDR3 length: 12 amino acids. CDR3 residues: CASSPGSLEQFF. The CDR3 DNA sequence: TGTGCCAGCAGCCCCGGATCCCTAGAGCAGTTCTTC. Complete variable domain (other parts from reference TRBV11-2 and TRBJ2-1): EAGVAQSPRYKIIEKRQSVAFWCNPISGHATLYWYQQILGQGPKLLIQFQNNGVVDDSQLPKDRFSAERLKGVDSTLKIQPAKLEDSAVYLCASSPGSLEQFFGPGTRLTVL.

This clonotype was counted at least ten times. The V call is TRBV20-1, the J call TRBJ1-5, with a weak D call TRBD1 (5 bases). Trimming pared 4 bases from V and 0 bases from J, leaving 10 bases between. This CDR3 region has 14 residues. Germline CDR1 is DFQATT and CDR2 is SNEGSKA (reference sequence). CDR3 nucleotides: TGCAGTGCTATCGACAGCTATAGCAATCAGCCCCAGCATTTT. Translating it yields CSAIDSYSNQPQHF.

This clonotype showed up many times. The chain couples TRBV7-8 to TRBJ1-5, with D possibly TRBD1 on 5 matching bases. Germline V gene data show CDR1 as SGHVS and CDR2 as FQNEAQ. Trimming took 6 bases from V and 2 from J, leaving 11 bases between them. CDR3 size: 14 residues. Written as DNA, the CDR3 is TGTGCCAGCAGTCCAGGGTTTGGCAATCAGCCCCAGCATTTT. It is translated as CASSPGFGNQPQHF.

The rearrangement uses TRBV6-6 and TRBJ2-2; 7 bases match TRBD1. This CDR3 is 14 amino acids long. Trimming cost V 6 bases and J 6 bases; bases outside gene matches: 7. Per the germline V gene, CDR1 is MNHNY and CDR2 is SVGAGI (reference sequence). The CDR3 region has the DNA TGTGCCAGCAGCTCAGAAACAGGGGCCGGGGAGCTGTTTTTT. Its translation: CASSSETGAGELFF.

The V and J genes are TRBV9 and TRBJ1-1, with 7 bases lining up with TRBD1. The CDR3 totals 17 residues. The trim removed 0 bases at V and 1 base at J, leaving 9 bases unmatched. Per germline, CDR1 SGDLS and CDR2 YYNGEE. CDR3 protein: CASSVARGRVTNTEAFF. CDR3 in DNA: TGTGCCAGCAGCGTAGCCAGGGGGAGAGTTACGAACACTGAAGCTTTCTTT.

The CDR3 reads CASSFGQGGDTEAFF. The CDR3 DNA sequence: TGTGCCAGCAGCTTCGGACAGGGAGGAGACACTGAAGCTTTCTTT. This sequence joins TRBV11-2 and TRBJ1-1; 8 bases align to TRBD1. Looked up from germline, CDR1 is SGHAT and CDR2 is FQNNGV. The CDR3 covers 15 residues. The V and J ends lost 3 bases and 3 bases, in that order; junction bases with no gene match: 6.

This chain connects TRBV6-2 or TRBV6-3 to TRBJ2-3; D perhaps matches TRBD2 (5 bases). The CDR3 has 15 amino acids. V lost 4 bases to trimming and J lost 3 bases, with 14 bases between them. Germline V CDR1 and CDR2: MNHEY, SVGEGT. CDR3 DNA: TGTGCCAGCAGTTTCGGGCGGGCGGGTACAGATACGCAGTATTTT. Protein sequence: CASSFGRAGTDTQYF.

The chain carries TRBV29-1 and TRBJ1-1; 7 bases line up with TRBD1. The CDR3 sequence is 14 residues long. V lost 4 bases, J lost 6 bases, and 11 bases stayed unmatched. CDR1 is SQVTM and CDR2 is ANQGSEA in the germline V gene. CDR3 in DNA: TGCAGCGTTGTGCCCCAGGGGGGTTCCTCTGAAGCTTTCTTT. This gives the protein CSVVPQGGSSEAFF.

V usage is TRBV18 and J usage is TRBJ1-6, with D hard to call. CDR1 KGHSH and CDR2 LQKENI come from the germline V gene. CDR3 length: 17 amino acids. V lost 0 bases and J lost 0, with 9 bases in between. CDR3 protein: CASSPPVGSSYNSPLHF. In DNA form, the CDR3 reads TGTGCCAGCTCACCACCGGTAGGAAGCTCCTATAATTCACCCCTCCACTTT.

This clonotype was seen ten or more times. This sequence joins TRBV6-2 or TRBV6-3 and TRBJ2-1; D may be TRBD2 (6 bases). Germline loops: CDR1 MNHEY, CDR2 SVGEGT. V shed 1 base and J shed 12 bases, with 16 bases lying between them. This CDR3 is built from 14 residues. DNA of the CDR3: TGTGCCAGCAGTTACTACGCGAACCGGGACTCGCAGTTCTTC. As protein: CASSYYANRDSQFF.